The present entry profiles one TCR beta chain with its context. The antigen is undetermined. The study gave focal radiation plus ipilimumab CTLA-4 blockade to patients with chemo-refractory metastatic non-small-cell lung cancer. This entry belongs to a study of radiotherapy plus CTLA-4 blockade in lung cancer. Turning to the study itself: The study recorded objective responses in around 18% of patients and disease control in 31%.

Method: immunoSEQ multiplex PCR; TCRdb's copy keeps in-frame clones and lacks some. In the table there are around 80,000 clones, around 86% of which are singletons. Germline assignment: CDR1 SGHRS and CDR2 YFSETQ. V lost 4 bases to trimming and J lost 3 bases, with 16 bases between them. The CDR3 spans 15 residues. Regarding the study as a whole: The authors reported that early blood T cell clone dynamics, with interferon-beta, best predicted response.

Specimen: peripheral blood, collected from a patient treated with radiotherapy plus ipilimumab. This TCR came from a human donor with non-small cell lung cancer who had stable disease on radiotherapy plus ipilimumab. The rearrangement uses TRBV5-1 and TRBJ2-5; D not resolved. Here the CDR3 reads CASSLYSVLKETQYF. The CDR3 nucleotides are TGCGCCAGCAGCCTATACAGCGTACTAAAAGAGACCCAGTACTTC.